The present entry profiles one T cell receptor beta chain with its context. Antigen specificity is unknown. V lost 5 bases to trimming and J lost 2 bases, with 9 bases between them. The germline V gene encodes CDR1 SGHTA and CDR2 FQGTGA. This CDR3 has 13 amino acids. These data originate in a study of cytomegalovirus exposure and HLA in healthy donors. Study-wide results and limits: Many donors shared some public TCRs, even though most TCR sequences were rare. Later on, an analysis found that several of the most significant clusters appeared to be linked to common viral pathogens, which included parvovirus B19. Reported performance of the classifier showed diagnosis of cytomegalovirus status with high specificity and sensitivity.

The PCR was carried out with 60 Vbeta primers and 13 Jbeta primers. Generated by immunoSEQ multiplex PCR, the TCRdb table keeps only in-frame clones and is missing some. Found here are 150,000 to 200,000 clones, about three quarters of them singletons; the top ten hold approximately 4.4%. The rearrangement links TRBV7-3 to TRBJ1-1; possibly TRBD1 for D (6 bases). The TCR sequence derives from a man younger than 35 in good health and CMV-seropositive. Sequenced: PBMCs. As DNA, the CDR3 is TGTGCCAGCAGCCGGGACACTAACACTGAAGCTTTCTTT. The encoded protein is CASSRDTNTEAFF.